This T cell receptor (beta chain) comes out of a study of cytomegalovirus exposure and HLA in healthy donors. Germline V gives CDR1 LNHDA, CDR2 SQIVND (reference sequence). CDR3 length equals 17 residues. The V segment lost 5 bases and the J segment 4 bases; nucleotides outside the gene matches: 12. It was with 60 Vbeta and 13 Jbeta primers that the PCR ran. Repertoires were generated with immunoSEQ multiplex PCR, while TCRdb's copy carries only in-frame clones and drops some. The sample has over 150,000 clones, about four fifths seen once; the top ten hold 5.5% to 7.5%. This TCR derives from a man aged 25-40 years in good health and CMV-seropositive. J is TRBJ2-3 and V is TRBV19; 10 bases map to TRBD2. Sequencing input: PBMCs. CDR3 DNA: TGTGCCAGTAGTGTCGACCTTCTAGCGGGAGAGGCAGATACGCAGTATTTT. Its translation is CASSVDLLAGEADTQYF. The whole variable domain, remainder taken from reference TRBV19 and TRBJ2-3, is DGGITQSPKYLFRKEGQNVTLSCEQNLNHDAMYWYRQDPGQGLRLIYYSQIVNDFQKGDIAEGYSVSREKKESFPLTVTSAQKNPTAFYLCASSVDLLAGEADTQYFGPGTRLTVL.